There are many counts of the clone carrying this T cell receptor (beta chain). The CDR3 consists of 15 residues. Germline lookup yields CDR1 MDHEN and CDR2 SYDVKM. J was trimmed by 0 bases and V by 7 bases; bases with no gene match: 8. The TCR beta library used iRepertoire HTBI primers with Arm-PCR amplification of CDR3. One entry per CDR3 protein, called by TCRdb with MiXCR from the multiplex PCR reads. The top ten clones hold around 42% of a sample with 650,000 to 700,000 distinct CDR3 sequences, about 32% of them seen once. This sample's time point: persistent/refractory GD, antithyroid drugs over 5 years with positive TRAb. The TCR library used RNA extracted from PBMCs. The record originates from a study of regulatory T cells in long-lasting Graves disease.

This receptor was taken from a female donor with Graves disease. The chain combines TRBV28 with TRBJ1-1; TRBD1 matches 7 bases. Specimen: peripheral blood mononuclear cells (PBMCs), collected when the disease was refractory, from a patient treated with antithyroid drugs. The CDR3 region is CASIVAGGMNTEAFF. The CDR3 DNA follows: TGTGCCAGCATAGTGGCAGGGGGTATGAACACTGAAGCTTTCTTT.